This record concerns one TCR beta chain sequence. It lacks a known antigen. The library was produced with the immunoSEQ multiplex PCR assay. For the multiplex PCR, a mixture combining 60 forward primers for TCR Vbeta segments and 13 reverse primers for TCR Jbeta segments was used. The CDR3 region of rearranged TCR beta genes was amplified from genomic DNA by a multiplex PCR assay. The amplified TCR beta libraries were sequenced on the Illumina HiSeq System as 87-base-pair reads. The authors processed their data as follows. A later analysis tallied roughly 80 million unique TCR beta chains across the roughly 610 repertoires, and around 9.9 million of those chains were shared by two or more donors. Raw reads were error-corrected and collapsed into unique sequences by a nearest-neighbor algorithm in which closely related sequences were merged to remove PCR and sequencing errors. CDR3 sequences were aligned to IMGT reference sequences to assign V, D and J gene segments. For a sequence to be retained, at least a six-nucleotide match to both a V gene segment and a J gene segment was required. A rearrangement was called productive if the CDR3 had no stop codons and remained in frame with V and J, and every other rearrangement was called non-productive. Following IMGT convention, CDR3 was defined as the stretch from the second conserved V-encoded cysteine to the conserved J-encoded phenylalanine. The earlier analysis of approximately 590 of the donors excluded any sequence lacking an unambiguous match to a single V gene segment. In an earlier analysis of about 590 of the donors, a V segment was called functional when productive rearrangements were above 56.7%, and segregating when the standard deviation between donors exceeded 5%. A statistical classification framework was built for diagnosing cytomegalovirus status from the catalog of TCR beta chain sequences. V and J gene assignment, in a later analysis, came from comparing TCR nucleotide sequences with IMGT/GENE-DB human TR gene sequences. In a later analysis, CDR3 sequences and most-parsimonious VDJ recombination scenarios were assigned using the TCRdist pipeline. In a later analysis, each TCR beta chain was defined by its CDR3 amino acid sequence together with its V-gene family, and reads lacking a unique V-gene family were excluded. To address suspected cross-contamination and a sequencing artifact, a later analysis removed approximately 590 highly shared, low-generation-probability nucleotide sequences. For each public chain, a later analysis derived a clonal expansion index from normalized ranks of inferred template counts within each repertoire. In a later analysis, generation probabilities were computed with a VDJ recombination model fitted to out-of-frame rearrangements, and the resulting probabilities were checked against IGoR. In a later analysis, hypergeometric tests were used to score TCR-TCR, TCR-HLA and TCR-CMV co-occurrence, with a repertoire-size bias correction applied to TCR pairs. To estimate false discovery rates, a later analysis permuted the HLA or CMV assignments 20 times. In a later analysis, co-occurring TCRs were grouped with DBSCAN, and TCRdist sequence similarity was added when clustering was performed within HLA-allele-positive subsets. Repertoires with fewer than 30,000 or more than 120,000 public chains were left out of co-occurrence clustering, as were four to six repertoires with anomalous nucleotide sharing. TCRdb limited this immuneACCESS table to in-frame rearrangements with V and J called. A share of clones is missing; checked studies link under half to unresolved V genes, and the rest is unexplained. V, J and clone size derive from that table, while D and trimming were established from the DNA sequence. For this sample, the table gives 150,000 to 200,000 clones. Of the sample, approximately 0.72% is held by the ten largest clones.

The sample originates from a study of cytomegalovirus exposure and HLA in healthy donors (dated by TCRdb to the late 2010s). In the study overall: An earlier analysis of roughly 500 of the donors reported 276 Gb of sequence data and 100 million to 120 million unique TCR beta sequences obtained from roughly 170 million T cells. Around 320 gigabases of sequencing data and tens of millions of unique TCR sequences were included in an early release covering over 600 HLA-typed donors. Of the roughly 420 genotyped donors, approximately 80% were placed in the genetic ancestry cluster associated with self-reported Caucasian donors. The study was designed to test whether signatures of past pathogen exposure could be identified by cataloging public T cell receptors. The study profiled the T cell repertoires of around 700 subjects by immunosequencing and related them to cytomegalovirus serostatus. Besides the first cohort of around 700 subjects, a separate validation cohort made up of 120 different subjects was used. To predict cytomegalovirus infection status, the study combined high-throughput TCR immunosequencing, statistical association of individual TCRs with disease status, and machine learning. A later analysis re-examined previously published TCR beta repertoires from 500 to 700 donors and added high-resolution HLA genotyping to investigate patterns of TCR occurrence. Rather than drawing on any new phenotypic data, the later analysis identified candidate immune exposures from TCR beta sequences and the way those sequences occurred across donors. To decide whether each TCR beta V gene segment behaved as functional or pseudogenic, an earlier analysis of several hundred of the donors relied on high-throughput TCR beta sequencing. Donor age, sex, ethnicity and CMV serostatus were compiled together with the repertoire data. A later genetic analysis used genome-wide SNP genotypes for about three fifths of the roughly 700 donors, treating that subset as a discovery cohort. Every repertoire in the discovery cohort had been generated on one and the same sequencing platform. Class I and class II HLA loci were covered by the typing at four-digit resolution. The number of typed donors differed by locus: roughly 620-630 for A, B, C, DRB1 and DQB1; some 500 for DQA1; around 610 for DPA1; and about 450 for DPB1. About 5 DR-DQ haplotypes were handled as single units for association and clustering, since linkage in the cohort was strong. On average, over 200,000 unique TCR beta nucleotide sequences were sequenced per donor among 350 to 400 genotyped donors of the cohort, with about 17% of those sequences being non-productive.

The study at large found these results: Presence/absence analyses assumed roughly uniform sequencing depth across donors, an assumption that may not hold. Because HLA typing was missing for some donors at each locus, association tests included only the typed subset. The sequencing pipeline was judged likely to have produced a cluster of highly shared sequence variants as a technical artifact. In both the original and validation cohorts, the classifier was reported to diagnose cytomegalovirus status with high specificity and sensitivity. When HLA alleles, especially DR and DQ, strongly co-occurred, TCR associations were difficult to assign to individual alleles. In a later analysis, HLA-associated TCR beta chains showed more clonal expansion and lower generation probabilities than non-associated chains that were equally common. Because counts were too low, some 16 rarely observed V segments, including chromosome 9 orphons, were excluded from the earlier analysis of 587 of the donors. Across donors, most TCR sequences were observed very rarely, whereas some public TCRs were present in many individuals. In a later analysis, some 17,000 TCR beta sequences were associated with specific HLA alleles at a false discovery rate of 0.05. In a later analysis, most CMV-associated TCR beta chains were found to appear HLA-restricted, with HLA associations seemingly driven largely by CMV exposure. The 87-base-pair reads could not distinguish some IMGT-functional V segments, including TRBV6-2 and TRBV6-3, so those segments were excluded. In a later analysis, TCR association rates were found to vary across HLA loci, with the most associated TCRs seen for DRB1 alleles and the fewest for HLA-C alleles. V-gene and J-gene trimming of TCR beta chains was associated with a missense DCLRE1C variant in a later genetic analysis, and the association was replicated in an independent cohort. Linkage disequilibrium might explain the correlated functional status among segregating V segments, but an unknown experimental factor could not be ruled out. The study gave a list of under 200 TCR beta chains associated with cytomegalovirus. In this cohort, only TCR beta chains were sequenced, and detectable features were limited by the absence of alpha or paired-chain data. It was suggested by the authors that the approach could potentially be generalized to other disease states and immunological phenotypes. An earlier analysis of around 540 of the donors showed that most TCR beta V segments appeared in productive rearrangements either about 90% or about 30% of the time, which broadly matched IMGT annotations. A further reported finding was that TCR beta sequences accurately predicted the HLA-A and HLA-B alleles for most subjects in the first cohort. According to a later analysis, parvovirus B19, influenza, CMV and Epstein-Barr virus appeared linked to several top co-occurrence clusters. In a later genetic analysis, fewer N-insertions in productive TCRs were reported among donors in an Asian-associated ancestry cluster than the 666-donor mean. CMV serostatus was the only immune exposure information available for the cohort. A few of the identified cytomegalovirus-associated TCR beta chains were confirmed in vitro to be specific for cytomegalovirus antigens.

The cohort was made up of about 610 healthy bone marrow donors. At the time of sampling, all cohort members were nominally healthy, though unrecorded immune exposures were likely present. The donor was CMV seropositive and was included in the group of 250 to 300 seropositive cohort members. A peripheral blood sample was provided by each donor, and peripheral blood mononuclear cells were used for TCR beta sequencing. The Qiagen DNeasy Blood Extraction Kit was used to extract genomic DNA from the blood cell samples. The cysteine opens and the phenylalanine closes a CDR3 of 16 amino acids. The sequence is cut down to CDR3 DNA, 48 bases in frame from base 1. V loses 2 bases at its end and J loses 5 bases; junction bases beyond the gene matches: 6. Sequences SGHNT (CDR1) and YENEEA (CDR2) are obtained from the germline V gene.

The TCR was taken from a woman under 30 in good health and CMV-seropositive. The sequenced sample was PBMCs. The chain couples TRBV11-3 to TRBJ2-2; 9 bases in the middle match TRBD2. CDR3 protein: CASSLPPGLATGELFF. The nucleotides are TGTGCCAGCAGCTTACCCCCGGGACTAGCAACCGGGGAGCTGTTTTTT. Extended through the reference TRBV11-3 and TRBJ2-2 proteins, this CDR3 yields the full variable domain: EAGVVQSPRYKIIEKKQPVAFWCNPISGHNTLYWYLQNLGQGPELLIRYENEEAVDDSQLPKDRFSAERLKGVDSTLKIQPAELGDSAVYLCASSLPPGLATGELFFGEGSRLTVL.